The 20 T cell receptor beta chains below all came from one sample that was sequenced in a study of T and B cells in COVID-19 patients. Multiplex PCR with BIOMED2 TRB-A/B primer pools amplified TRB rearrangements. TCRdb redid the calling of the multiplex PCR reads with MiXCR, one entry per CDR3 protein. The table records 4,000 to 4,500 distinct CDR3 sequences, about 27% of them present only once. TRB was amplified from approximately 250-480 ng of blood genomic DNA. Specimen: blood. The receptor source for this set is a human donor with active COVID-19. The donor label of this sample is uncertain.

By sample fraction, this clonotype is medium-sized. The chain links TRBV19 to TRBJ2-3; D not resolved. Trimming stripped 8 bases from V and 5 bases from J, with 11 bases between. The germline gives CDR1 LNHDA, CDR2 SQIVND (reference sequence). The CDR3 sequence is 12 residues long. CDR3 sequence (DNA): TGTGCCAGTGGCCAGCGAGTAGATACGCAGTATTTT. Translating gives CASGQRVDTQYF.

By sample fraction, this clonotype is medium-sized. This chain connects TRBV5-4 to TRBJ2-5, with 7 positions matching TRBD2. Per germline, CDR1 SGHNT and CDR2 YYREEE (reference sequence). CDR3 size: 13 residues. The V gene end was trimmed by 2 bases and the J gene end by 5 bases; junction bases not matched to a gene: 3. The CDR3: CASSLAGLETQYF. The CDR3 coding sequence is TGTGCCAGCAGCTTAGCGGGGTTGGAGACCCAGTACTTC.

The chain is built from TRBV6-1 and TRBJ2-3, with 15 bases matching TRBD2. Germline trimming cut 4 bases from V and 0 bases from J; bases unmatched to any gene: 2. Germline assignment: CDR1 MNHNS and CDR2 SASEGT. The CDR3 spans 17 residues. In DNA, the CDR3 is TGTGCCAGCAGTGTAGGACTAGCGGGGGGGAGCACAGATACGCAGTATTTT. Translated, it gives CASSVGLAGGSTDTQYF.

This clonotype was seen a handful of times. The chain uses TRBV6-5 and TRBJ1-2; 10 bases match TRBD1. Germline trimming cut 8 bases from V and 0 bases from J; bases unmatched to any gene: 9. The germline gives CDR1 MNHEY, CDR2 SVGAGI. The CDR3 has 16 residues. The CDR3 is CASRETGGFSNYGYTF. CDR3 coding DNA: TGTGCCAGCCGAGAGACAGGGGGCTTCTCTAACTATGGCTACACCTTC.

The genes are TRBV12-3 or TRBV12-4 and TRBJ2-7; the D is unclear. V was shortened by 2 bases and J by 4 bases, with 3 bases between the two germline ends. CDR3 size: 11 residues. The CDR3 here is CASSLWYEQYF. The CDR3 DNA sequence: TGTGCCAGCAGTTTATGGTACGAGCAGTACTTC.

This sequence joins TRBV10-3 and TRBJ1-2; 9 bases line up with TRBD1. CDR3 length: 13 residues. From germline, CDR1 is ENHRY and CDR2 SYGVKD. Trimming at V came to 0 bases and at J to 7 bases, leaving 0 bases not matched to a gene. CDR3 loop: CAISESQGAGYTF. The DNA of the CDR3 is TGTGCCATCAGTGAGTCACAGGGGGCTGGCTACACCTTC.

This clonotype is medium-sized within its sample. CDR3: CSVETRRLNTEAFF. CDR3 DNA: TGCAGCGTTGAGACTCGCAGATTAAACACTGAAGCTTTCTTT. This chain links TRBV29-1 with TRBJ1-1; D is undetermined. Germline CDR1 SQVTM, CDR2 ANQGSEA. V dropped 3 bases and J dropped 2 bases, with 13 bases sitting between them. This CDR3 spans 14 amino acids.

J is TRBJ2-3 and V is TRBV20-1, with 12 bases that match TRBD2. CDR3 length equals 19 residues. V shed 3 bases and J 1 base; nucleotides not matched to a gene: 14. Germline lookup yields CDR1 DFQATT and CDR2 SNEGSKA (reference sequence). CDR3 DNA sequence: TGCAGTGCTAGTTCGGCTAGCGGGGGGGTCGTGGTAGGCACAGATACGCAGTATTTT. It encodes CSASSASGGVVVGTDTQYF.

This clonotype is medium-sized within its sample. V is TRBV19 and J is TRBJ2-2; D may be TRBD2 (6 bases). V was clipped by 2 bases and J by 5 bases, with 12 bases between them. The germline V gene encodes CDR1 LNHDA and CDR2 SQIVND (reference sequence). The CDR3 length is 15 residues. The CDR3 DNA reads TGTGCCAGTAGTATACAAAGGAGGGAAACCGGGGAGCTGTTTTTT. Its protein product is CASSIQRRETGELFF. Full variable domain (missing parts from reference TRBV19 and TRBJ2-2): DGGITQSPKYLFRKEGQNVTLSCEQNLNHDAMYWYRQDPGQGLRLIYYSQIVNDFQKGDIAEGYSVSREKKESFPLTVTSAQKNPTAFYLCASSIQRRETGELFFGEGSRLTVL.

Written as DNA, the CDR3 is TGCGCCAGCAGCCAAGATTCGGGGGGGATTTTCTCTGGGGCCAACGTCCTGACTTTC. This gives the protein CASSQDSGGIFSGANVLTF. V is TRBV4-3 and J is TRBJ2-6; 8 bases line up with TRBD2. The junction had 7 bases not matched to a gene; V was cut back by 0 bases and J by 0 bases. The CDR3 covers 19 residues. The germline V gene has CDR1 LGHNA and CDR2 YSLEER.

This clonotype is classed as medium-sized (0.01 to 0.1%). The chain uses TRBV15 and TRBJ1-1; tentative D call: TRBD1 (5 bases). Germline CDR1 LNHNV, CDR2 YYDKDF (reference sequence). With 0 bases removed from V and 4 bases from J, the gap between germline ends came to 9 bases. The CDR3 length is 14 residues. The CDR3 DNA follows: TGTGCCACCAGCAGAGATAGGGGTTCCACTGAAGCTTTCTTT. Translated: CATSRDRGSTEAFF.

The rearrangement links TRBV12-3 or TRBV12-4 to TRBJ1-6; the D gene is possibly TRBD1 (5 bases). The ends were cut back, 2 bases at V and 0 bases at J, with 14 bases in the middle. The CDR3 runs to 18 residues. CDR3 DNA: TGTGCCAGCAGTTTACTGGGGCACCGGAGCTCCTATAATTCACCCCTCCACTTT. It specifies CASSLLGHRSSYNSPLHF.

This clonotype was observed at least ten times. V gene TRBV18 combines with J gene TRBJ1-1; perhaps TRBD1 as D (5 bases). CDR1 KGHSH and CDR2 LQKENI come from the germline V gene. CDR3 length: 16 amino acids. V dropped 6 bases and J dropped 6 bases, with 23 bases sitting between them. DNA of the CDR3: TGTGCCAGCTCGCCCCAGGGCCGCGGTCTAAACGCTGAAGCTTTCTTT. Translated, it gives CASSPQGRGLNAEAFF.

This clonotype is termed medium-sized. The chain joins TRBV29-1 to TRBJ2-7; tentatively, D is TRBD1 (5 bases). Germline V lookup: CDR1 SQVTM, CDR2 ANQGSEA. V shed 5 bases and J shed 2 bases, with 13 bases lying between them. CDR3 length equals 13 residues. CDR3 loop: CSVIRSGPYEQYF. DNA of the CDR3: TGCAGCGTTATTAGGTCAGGGCCCTACGAGCAGTACTTC.

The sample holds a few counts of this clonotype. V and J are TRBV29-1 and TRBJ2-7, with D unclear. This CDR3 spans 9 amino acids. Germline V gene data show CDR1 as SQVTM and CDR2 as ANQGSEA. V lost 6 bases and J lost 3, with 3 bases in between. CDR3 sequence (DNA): TGCAGCGTCCTCTACGAGCAGTACTTC. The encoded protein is CSVLYEQYF.

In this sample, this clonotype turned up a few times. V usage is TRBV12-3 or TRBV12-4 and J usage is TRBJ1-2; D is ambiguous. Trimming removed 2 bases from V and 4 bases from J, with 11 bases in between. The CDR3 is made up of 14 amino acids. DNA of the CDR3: TGTGCCAGCAGTTTATGGGCTTTAACCTATGGCTACACCTTC. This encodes CASSLWALTYGYTF.

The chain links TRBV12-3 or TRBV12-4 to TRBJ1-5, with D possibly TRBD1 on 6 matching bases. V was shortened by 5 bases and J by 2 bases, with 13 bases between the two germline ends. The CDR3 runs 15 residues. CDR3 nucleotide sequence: TGTGCCAGCAGTCCCGAGGGGGATGGCAATCAGCCCCAGCATTTT. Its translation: CASSPEGDGNQPQHF.

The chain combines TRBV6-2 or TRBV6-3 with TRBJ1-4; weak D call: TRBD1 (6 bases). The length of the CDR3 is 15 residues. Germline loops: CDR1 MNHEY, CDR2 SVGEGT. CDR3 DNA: TGTGACACACCGGGGGCAGGGCGGCCTAATGAAAAACTGTTTTTT. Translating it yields CDTPGAGRPNEKLFF.

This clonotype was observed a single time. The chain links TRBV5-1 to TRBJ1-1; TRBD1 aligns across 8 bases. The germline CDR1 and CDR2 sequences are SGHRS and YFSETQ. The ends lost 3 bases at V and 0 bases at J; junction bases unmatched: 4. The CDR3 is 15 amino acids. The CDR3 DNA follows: TGCGCCAGCAGCTCCGGACAGGGTTTGAACACTGAAGCTTTCTTT. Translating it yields CASSSGQGLNTEAFF.

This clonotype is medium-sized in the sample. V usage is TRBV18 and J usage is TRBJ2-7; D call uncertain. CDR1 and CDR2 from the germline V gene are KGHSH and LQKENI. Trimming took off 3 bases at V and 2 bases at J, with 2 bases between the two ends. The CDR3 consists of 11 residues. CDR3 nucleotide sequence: TGTGCCAGCTCACCGGCCTACGAGCAGTACTTC. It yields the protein CASSPAYEQYF. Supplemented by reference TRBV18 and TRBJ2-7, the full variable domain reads NAGVMQNPRHLVRRRGQEARLRCSPMKGHSHVYWYRQLPEEGLKFMVYLQKENIIDESGMPKERFSAEFPKEGPSILRIQQVVRGDSAAYFCASSPAYEQYFGPGTRLTVT.